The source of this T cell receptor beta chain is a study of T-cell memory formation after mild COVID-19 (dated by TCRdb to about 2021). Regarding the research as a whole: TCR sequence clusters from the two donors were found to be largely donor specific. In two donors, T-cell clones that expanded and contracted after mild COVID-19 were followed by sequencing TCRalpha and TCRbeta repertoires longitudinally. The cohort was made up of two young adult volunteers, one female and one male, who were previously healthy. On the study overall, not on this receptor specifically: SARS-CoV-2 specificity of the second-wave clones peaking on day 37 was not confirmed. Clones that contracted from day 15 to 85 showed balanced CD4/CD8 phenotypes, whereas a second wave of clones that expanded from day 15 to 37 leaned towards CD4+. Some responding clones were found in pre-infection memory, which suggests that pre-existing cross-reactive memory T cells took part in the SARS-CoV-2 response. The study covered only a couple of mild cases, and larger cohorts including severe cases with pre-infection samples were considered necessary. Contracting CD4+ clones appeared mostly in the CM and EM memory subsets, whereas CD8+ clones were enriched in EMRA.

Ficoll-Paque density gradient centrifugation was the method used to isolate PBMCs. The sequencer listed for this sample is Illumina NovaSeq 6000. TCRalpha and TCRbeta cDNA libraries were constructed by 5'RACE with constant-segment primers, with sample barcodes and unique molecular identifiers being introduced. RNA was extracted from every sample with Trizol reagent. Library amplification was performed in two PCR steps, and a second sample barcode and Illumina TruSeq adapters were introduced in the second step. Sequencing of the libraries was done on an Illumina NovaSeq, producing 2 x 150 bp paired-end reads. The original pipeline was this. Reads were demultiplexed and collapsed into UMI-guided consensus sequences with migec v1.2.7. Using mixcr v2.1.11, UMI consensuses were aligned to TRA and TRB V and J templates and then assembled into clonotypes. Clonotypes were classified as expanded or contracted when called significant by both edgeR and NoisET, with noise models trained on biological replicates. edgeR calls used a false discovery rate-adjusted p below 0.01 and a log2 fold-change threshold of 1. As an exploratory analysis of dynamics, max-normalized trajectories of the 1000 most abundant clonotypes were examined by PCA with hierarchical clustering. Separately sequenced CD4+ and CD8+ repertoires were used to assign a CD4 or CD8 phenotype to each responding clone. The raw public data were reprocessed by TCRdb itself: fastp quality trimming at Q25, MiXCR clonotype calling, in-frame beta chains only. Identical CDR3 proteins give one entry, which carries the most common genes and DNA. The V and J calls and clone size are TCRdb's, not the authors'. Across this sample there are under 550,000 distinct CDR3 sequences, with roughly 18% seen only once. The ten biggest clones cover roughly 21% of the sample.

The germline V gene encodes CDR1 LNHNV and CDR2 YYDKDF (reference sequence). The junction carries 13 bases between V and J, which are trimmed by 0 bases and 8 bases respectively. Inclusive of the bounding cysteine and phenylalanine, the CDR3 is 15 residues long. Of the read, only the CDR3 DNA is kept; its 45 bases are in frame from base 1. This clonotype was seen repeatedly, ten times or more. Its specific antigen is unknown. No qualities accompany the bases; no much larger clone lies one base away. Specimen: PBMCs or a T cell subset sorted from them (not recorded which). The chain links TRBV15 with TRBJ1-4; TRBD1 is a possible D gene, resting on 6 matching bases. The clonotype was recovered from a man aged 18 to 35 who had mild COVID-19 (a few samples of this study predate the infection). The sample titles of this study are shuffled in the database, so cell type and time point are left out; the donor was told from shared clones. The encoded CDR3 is CATSRDPQGEEKLFF. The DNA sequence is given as TGTGCCACCAGCAGAGATCCACAGGGAGAAGAAAAACTGTTTTTT.